What follows is one T cell receptor beta chain and its context. Its antigen is as yet unknown. V was cut by 3 bases and J by 0 bases, with 18 bases left in between. Germline V CDR1 and CDR2: SNHLY, FYNNEI. The CDR3 spans 18 residues. The data stem from a study of T cell repertoires in cytomegalovirus infection. Study overall: In public TCR beta signatures, there were indications of both CMV infection and matching HLA type. Points from the study as a whole: Summed frequency of shared TCR beta families picked out CMV carriers who also had the relevant HLA.

Via MiXCR, TCRdb re-called the reads, giving one row per CDR3 protein. The repertoire consists of a few hundred thousand distinct CDR3 sequences, with around 29% occurring once and the leading ten covering roughly 20%. Sample: cultured PBMCs, taken from culture after CMV antigen stimulation. The chain joins TRBV2 to TRBJ2-1; possible D gene TRBD2, 6 bases. The receptor comes from a human donor in good health (CMV status not recorded). Some clones in this sample may be carry-over from other donors' samples. For the CDR3, the DNA is TGTGCCAGCAGTGATGGGGGACCGGGAGACTACTCCTACAATGAGCAGTTCTTC. Translation gives CASSDGGPGDYSYNEQFF.